This passage covers 17 T cell receptor beta chains from one sample sequenced in a study of blood T cell repertoires in COVID-19. This table comes from immunoSEQ multiplex PCR, and its TCRdb copy is limited to in-frame clones, with some not included. This table holds tens of thousands of clones, just under 85% found once. The sequenced sample was peripheral blood. Receptors were obtained from a man between 65 and 85 years old with acute or convalescent COVID-19.

The V gene is TRBV3-1 (or the pseudogene TRBV3-2), the J gene TRBJ1-5; D is unclear. CDR1 is LGHDT, CDR2 YNNKEL, per germline (reference sequence). Deletions cut 1 base from V and 2 bases from J, with 12 bases between. The CDR3 totals 16 residues. DNA for the CDR3: TGTGCCAGCAGCCAAGTTGCAGGTCCGGGCAATCAGCCCCAGCATTTT. It translates to CASSQVAGPGNQPQHF.

This clone was picked up a small number of times. This chain links TRBV24-1 with TRBJ1-6; 9 bases fit TRBD1. From germline, CDR1 is KGHDR and CDR2 SFDVKD. V dropped 9 bases and J dropped 10; count of bases not matched to a gene: 6. The CDR3 is made up of 13 amino acids. The CDR3 is CATGDRVGSPLHF. The CDR3 DNA reads as TGTGCCACCGGGGACAGGGTTGGCTCACCCCTCCACTTT.

The V call is TRBV2, the J call TRBJ2-7, with TRBD1 as a possible D gene (6 bases). Trimming removed 2 bases at V and 0 bases at J, with 11 bases between. CDR3 length equals 15 residues. Germline CDR1 reads SNHLY; CDR2 reads FYNNEI. DNA of the CDR3: TGTGCCAGCAGTGAAATCTCAGGGGCCTCCTACGAGCAGTACTTC. It specifies CASSEISGASYEQYF.

The chain recombines TRBV3-1 (or the pseudogene TRBV3-2) with TRBJ2-1, with 7 bases that match TRBD1. This CDR3 is 14 amino acids long. V gave up 4 bases and J gave up 6 bases; unmatched junction bases: 6. Germline V gives CDR1 LGHDT, CDR2 YNNKEL (reference sequence). The CDR3 is CASSLLGQRNEQFF. The CDR3 DNA reads as TGTGCCAGCAGCCTCCTGGGACAGCGCAATGAGCAGTTCTTC.

This rearrangement joins TRBV6-5 to TRBJ1-2; 10 bases are a match to TRBD1. Per germline, CDR1 MNHEY and CDR2 SVGAGI. With 0 bases clipped from V and 4 bases from J, the junction kept 2 bases outside the gene matches. CDR3 length: 15 residues. DNA of the CDR3: TGTGCCAGCAGTTACTCGACAGGGGGCGTCTATGGCTACACCTTC. This codes for CASSYSTGGVYGYTF.

This rearrangement joins TRBV7-5 to TRBJ2-2; the table names TRBD1, a call not compared with the DNA. TRBV7-5 is labeled a pseudogene. CDR3 length equals 16 residues. The CDR3 DNA reads TGTGCCAGAAGCCCGGGACAGTATTTGCCAGCCGGGGAGCTGTTTTTT. Translation: CARSPGQYLPAGELFF.

The CDR3 coding sequence is TGTGCCAGCAGCTTGGGGGGGGGCGGGAACACTGAAGCTTTCTTT. Its protein product is CASSLGGGGNTEAFF. This sequence joins TRBV5-5 and TRBJ1-1, with D perhaps TRBD1 (6 bases). Germline V CDR1 and CDR2: SGHKS, YYEKEE (reference sequence). The CDR3 length is 15 residues. The V and J ends lost 0 bases and 1 base respectively, with 10 bases between them.

The chain employs TRBV5-8 and TRBJ1-6; 7 bases map to TRBD1. The CDR3 loop spans 13 amino acids. V was pared by 4 bases and J by 11 bases, with 6 bases of the junction left unmatched. Germline CDR1 reads SGHTS; CDR2 reads YDEGEE. The CDR3 region has the DNA TGTGCCAGCAGCGGCCGGGACAGAGCACCCCTCCACTTT. This encodes CASSGRDRAPLHF.

This chain joins TRBV7-9 and TRBJ1-4, with D unresolved. V was shortened by 10 bases and J by 5 bases, with 17 bases between the two germline ends. Germline V gene data show CDR1 as SEHNR and CDR2 as FQNEAQ (reference sequence). This CDR3 has 14 amino acids. CDR3 sequence: CAITTEGGNEKLFF. The DNA of the CDR3 is TGTGCCATCACCACGGAGGGTGGGAATGAAAAACTGTTTTTT.

This chain joins TRBV27 and TRBJ1-6; 8 bases fit TRBD1. The CDR3 is 14 residues long. Germline-derived CDR1 and CDR2 are MNHEY and SMNVEV (reference sequence). The V gene end was trimmed by 5 bases and the J gene end by 6 bases; junction bases not matched to a gene: 3. CDR3 residues: CASSLRGLNSPLHF. CDR3 in DNA: TGTGCCAGCAGTCTCAGGGGGCTTAATTCACCCCTCCACTTT.

Only a few counts were recorded for this clone. The chain carries TRBV21-1 and TRBJ1-1; the DNA was not compared with TRBD1, the D call given in the table. TRBV21-1 is shown as a pseudogene. CDR3 length: 17 amino acids. The chain's CDR3 is CASSKYRGLGMNTEAFF. The CDR3 nucleotides are TGTGCCAGCAGCAAATACAGGGGTTTGGGGATGAACACTGAAGCTTTCTTT.

V is TRBV5-6 and J is TRBJ2-3, with D unresolved. CDR1 and CDR2 (germline): SGHDT, YYEEEE. V lost 1 base to trimming and J lost 3 bases, with 15 bases between them. CDR3 length: 16 amino acids. The CDR3 region is CASSLWAHTGTDTQYF. The CDR3 coding sequence is TGTGCCAGCAGCTTGTGGGCCCATACTGGGACAGATACGCAGTATTTT.

This clone was seen just once. CDR3 residues: CASSPRQGPFEQYF. DNA of the CDR3: TGTGCCAGTAGTCCAAGACAGGGCCCCTTTGAGCAGTACTTC. The chain couples TRBV19 to TRBJ2-7; 7 nucleotides match TRBD1. The V gene's germline CDR1 is LNHDA and CDR2 SQIVND (reference sequence). V lost 5 bases and J lost 7; bases outside the gene matches: 11. This CDR3 has 14 amino acids.

The chain couples TRBV19 to TRBJ1-1; D perhaps matches TRBD1 (6 bases). The CDR3 consists of 15 residues. Germline V gives CDR1 LNHDA, CDR2 SQIVND (reference sequence). The V and J ends lost 4 bases and 6 bases respectively, with 18 bases between them. CDR3 in DNA: TGTGCCAGTAGTAGAATCGGGGGGCAGAATTCTGAAGCTTTCTTT. This gives the protein CASSRIGGQNSEAFF.

Only one count was recorded for this clone. The chain is built from TRBV19 and TRBJ1-1; D is possibly TRBD1 (5 bases). The CDR3 is made up of 11 amino acids. V was cut by 3 bases and J by 8 bases, with 7 bases left in between. The germline gives CDR1 LNHDA, CDR2 SQIVND (reference sequence). CDR3 DNA sequence: TGTGCCAGTAGTATGGGGGGGGAAGCTTTCTTT. Amino acids: CASSMGGEAFF.

The chain couples TRBV6-5 to TRBJ1-6; D unresolved. The CDR3 is 15 residues long. With 5 bases removed from V and 8 bases from J, the gap between germline ends came to 16 bases. CDR1 and CDR2 from the germline V gene are MNHEY and SVGAGI. Here the CDR3 DNA reads TGTGCCAGCAGTCTATCCTCCGCTGCGGATTCACCCCTCCACTTT. Encoded protein: CASSLSSAADSPLHF.

This chain joins TRBV5-1 and TRBJ1-1, with TRBD1 matching over 7 bases. The trim removed 4 bases at V and 0 bases at J, leaving 12 bases unmatched. Germline V CDR1 and CDR2: SGHRS, YFSETQ. The CDR3 is made up of 17 amino acids. As DNA, the CDR3 is TGCGCCAGCAGCCACCCCCGATGGGACAGCATGAACACTGAAGCTTTCTTT. Translated: CASSHPRWDSMNTEAFF.